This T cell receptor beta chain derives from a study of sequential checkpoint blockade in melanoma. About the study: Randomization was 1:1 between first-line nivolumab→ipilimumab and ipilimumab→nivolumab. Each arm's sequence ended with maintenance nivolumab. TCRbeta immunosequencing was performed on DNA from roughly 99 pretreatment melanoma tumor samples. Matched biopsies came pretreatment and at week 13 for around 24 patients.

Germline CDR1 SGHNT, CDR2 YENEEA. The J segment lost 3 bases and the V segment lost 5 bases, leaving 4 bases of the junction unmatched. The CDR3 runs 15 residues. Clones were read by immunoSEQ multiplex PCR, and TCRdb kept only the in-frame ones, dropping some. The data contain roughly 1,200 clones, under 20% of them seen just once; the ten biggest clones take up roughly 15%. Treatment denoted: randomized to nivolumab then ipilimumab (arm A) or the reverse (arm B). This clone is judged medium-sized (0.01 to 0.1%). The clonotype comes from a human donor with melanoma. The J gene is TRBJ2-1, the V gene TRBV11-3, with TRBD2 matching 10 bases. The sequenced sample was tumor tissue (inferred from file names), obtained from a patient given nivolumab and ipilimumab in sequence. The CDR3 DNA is TGTGCCAGCAGCCAAGCTAGCGGGGGCTACAATGAGCAGTTCTTC. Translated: CASSQASGGYNEQFF.